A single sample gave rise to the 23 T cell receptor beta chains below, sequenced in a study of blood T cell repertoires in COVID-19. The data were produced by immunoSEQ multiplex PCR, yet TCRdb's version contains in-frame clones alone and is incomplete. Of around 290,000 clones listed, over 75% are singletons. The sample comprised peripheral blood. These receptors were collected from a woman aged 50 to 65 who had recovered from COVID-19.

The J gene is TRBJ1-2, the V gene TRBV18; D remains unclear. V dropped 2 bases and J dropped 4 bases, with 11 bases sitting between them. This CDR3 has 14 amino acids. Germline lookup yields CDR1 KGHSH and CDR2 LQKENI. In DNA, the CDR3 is TGTGCCAGCTCACCAGATCTCGAACTCTATGGCTACACCTTC. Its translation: CASSPDLELYGYTF.

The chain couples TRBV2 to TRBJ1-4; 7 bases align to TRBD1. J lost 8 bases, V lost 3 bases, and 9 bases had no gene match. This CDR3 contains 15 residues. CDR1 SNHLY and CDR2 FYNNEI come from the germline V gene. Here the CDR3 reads CASSDRTGSGEKLFF. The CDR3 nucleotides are TGTGCCAGCAGTGACCGGACAGGCTCGGGGGAAAAACTGTTTTTT.

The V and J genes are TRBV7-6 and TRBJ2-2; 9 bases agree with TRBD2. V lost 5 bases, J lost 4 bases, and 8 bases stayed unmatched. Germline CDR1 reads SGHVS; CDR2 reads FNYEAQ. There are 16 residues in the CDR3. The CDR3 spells CASSPRTSATTGELFF. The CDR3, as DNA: TGTGCCAGCAGCCCCAGGACTAGCGCAACCACCGGGGAGCTGTTTTTT.

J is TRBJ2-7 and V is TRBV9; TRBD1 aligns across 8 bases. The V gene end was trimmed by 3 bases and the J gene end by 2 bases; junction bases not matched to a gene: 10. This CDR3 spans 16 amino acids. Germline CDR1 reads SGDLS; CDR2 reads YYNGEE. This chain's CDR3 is CASSGSPDRATYEQYF. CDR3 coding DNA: TGTGCCAGCAGCGGAAGCCCGGACAGGGCCACCTACGAGCAGTACTTC.

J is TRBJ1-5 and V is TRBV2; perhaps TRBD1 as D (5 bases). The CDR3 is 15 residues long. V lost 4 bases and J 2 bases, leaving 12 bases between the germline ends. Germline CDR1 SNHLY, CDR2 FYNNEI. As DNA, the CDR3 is TGTGCCAGCAGTGCACAGGTGGCCGGCAATCAGCCCCAGCATTTT. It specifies CASSAQVAGNQPQHF.

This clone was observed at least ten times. CDR3 amino acids: CAWSVRSGHAEAFF. The DNA for the CDR3 is TGTGCCTGGAGTGTGAGGTCGGGACACGCTGAAGCTTTCTTT. The chain is built from TRBV30 and TRBJ1-1; TRBD1 might be the D (6 bases). Trimming pared 0 bases from V and 6 bases from J, leaving 14 bases between. This CDR3 contains 14 residues. From germline, CDR1 is GTSNPN and CDR2 SVGIG (reference sequence).

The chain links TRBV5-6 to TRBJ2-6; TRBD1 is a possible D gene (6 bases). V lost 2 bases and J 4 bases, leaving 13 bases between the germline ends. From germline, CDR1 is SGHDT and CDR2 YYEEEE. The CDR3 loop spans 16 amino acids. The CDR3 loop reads CASSFFGTSGANVLTF. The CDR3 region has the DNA TGTGCCAGCAGCTTTTTCGGGACATCGGGGGCCAACGTCCTGACTTTC.

The CDR3: CASSLVLDIQYF. In DNA, the CDR3 is TGTGCCAGCAGCTTAGTTTTAGACATTCAGTACTTC. The V and J genes are TRBV11-2 and TRBJ2-4; no firm D call. V lost 1 base and J 8 bases, leaving 6 bases between the germline ends. Germline V lookup: CDR1 SGHAT, CDR2 FQNNGV. CDR3 length: 12 amino acids.

CDR3 sequence reads: CASSIWDSSTDTQYF. CDR3 nucleotide sequence: TGCGCCAGCAGCATCTGGGACAGTAGCACAGATACGCAGTATTTT. The gene calls are TRBV5-1 and TRBJ2-3; 7 bases map to TRBD1. The germline V gene encodes CDR1 SGHRS and CDR2 YFSETQ. This CDR3 spans 15 amino acids. V gave up 4 bases and J gave up 0 bases; unmatched junction bases: 5.

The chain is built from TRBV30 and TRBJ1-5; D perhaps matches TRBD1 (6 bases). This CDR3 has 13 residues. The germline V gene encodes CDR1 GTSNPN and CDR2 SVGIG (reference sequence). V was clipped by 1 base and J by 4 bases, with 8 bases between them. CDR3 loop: CAWSGRGNQPQHF. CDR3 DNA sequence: TGTGCCTGGAGTGGAAGGGGGAATCAGCCCCAGCATTTT.

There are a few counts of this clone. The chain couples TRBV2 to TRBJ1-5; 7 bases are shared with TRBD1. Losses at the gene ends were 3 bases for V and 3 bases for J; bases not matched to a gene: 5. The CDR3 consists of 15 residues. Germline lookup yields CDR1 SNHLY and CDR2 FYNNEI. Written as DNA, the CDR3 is TGTGCCAGCAGTGATAGGACAGGCTACAATCAGCCCCAGCATTTT. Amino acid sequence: CASSDRTGYNQPQHF.

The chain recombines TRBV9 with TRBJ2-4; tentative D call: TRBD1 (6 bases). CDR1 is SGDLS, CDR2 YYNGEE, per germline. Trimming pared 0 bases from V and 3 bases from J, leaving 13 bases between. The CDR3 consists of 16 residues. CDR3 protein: CASSVVAGDGKNIQYF. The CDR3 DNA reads TGTGCCAGCAGCGTAGTGGCAGGGGACGGCAAAAACATTCAGTACTTC.

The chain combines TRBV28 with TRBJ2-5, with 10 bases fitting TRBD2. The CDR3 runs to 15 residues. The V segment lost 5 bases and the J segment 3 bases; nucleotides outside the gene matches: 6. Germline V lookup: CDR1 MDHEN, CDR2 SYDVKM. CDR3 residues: CASSILAGREETQYF. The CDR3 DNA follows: TGTGCCAGCAGTATACTAGCGGGAAGGGAAGAGACCCAGTACTTC.

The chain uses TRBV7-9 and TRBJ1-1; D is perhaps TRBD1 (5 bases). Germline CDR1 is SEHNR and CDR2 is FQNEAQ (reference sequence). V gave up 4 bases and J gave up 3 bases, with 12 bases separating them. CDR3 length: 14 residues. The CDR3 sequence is CASSSPGFDTEAFF. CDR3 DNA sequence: TGTGCCAGCAGCTCGCCAGGGTTCGACACTGAAGCTTTCTTT.

The CDR3 region is CASSLAPPGQGLSGNTIYF. Here the CDR3 DNA reads TGTGCCAGCAGCTTAGCCCCCCCGGGACAGGGCCTCTCTGGAAACACCATATATTTT. The chain employs TRBV7-6 and TRBJ1-3; TRBD1 aligns across 9 bases. The CDR3 is 19 amino acids. The V gene end was trimmed by 0 bases and the J gene end by 0 bases; junction bases not matched to a gene: 9. Germline CDR1 and CDR2: SGHVS and FNYEAQ.

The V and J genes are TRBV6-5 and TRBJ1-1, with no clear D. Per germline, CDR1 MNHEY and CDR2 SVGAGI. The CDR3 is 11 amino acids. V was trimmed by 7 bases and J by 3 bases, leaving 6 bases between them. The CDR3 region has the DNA TGTGCCAGCATACGGTACACTGAAGCTTTCTTT. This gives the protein CASIRYTEAFF.

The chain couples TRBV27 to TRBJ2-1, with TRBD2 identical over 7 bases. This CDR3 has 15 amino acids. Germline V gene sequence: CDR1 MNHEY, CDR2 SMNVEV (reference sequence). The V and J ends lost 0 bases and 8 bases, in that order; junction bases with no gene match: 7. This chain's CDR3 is CASSLSRTSSHEQFF. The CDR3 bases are TGTGCCAGCAGTTTATCCCGGACTAGTTCCCATGAGCAGTTCTTC.

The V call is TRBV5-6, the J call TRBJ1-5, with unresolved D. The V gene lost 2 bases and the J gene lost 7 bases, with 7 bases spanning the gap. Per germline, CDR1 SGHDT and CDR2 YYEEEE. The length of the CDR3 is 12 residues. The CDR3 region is CASSFPGQPQHF. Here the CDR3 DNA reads TGTGCCAGCAGCTTCCCGGGACAGCCCCAGCATTTT.

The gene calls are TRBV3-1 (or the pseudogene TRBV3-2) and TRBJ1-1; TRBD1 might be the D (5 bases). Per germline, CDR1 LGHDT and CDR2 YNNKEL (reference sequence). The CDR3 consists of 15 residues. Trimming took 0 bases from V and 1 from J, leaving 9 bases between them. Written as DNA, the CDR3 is TGTGCCAGCAGCCAAGATTCCACAGGGAACACTGAAGCTTTCTTT. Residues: CASSQDSTGNTEAFF.

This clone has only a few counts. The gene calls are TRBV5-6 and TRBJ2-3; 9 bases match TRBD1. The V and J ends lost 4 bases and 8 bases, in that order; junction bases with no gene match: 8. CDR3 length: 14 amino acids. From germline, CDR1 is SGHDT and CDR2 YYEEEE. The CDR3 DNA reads TGTGCCAGCAGCATGGACAGGGGTTTGGGTACGCAGTATTTT. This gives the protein CASSMDRGLGTQYF.

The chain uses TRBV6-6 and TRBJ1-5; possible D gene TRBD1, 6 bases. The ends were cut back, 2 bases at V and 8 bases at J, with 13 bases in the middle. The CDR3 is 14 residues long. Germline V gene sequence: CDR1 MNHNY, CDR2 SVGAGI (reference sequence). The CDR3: CASSYGWGHEPQHF. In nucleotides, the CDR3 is TGTGCCAGCAGTTACGGTTGGGGGCATGAGCCCCAGCATTTT.

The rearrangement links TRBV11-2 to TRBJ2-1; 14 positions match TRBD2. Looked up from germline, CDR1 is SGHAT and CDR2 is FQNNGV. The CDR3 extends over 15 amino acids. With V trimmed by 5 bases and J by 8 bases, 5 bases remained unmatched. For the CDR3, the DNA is TGTGCCAGCAGCATGGGACTAGCGGGAGTAGATGAGCAGTTCTTC. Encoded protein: CASSMGLAGVDEQFF.

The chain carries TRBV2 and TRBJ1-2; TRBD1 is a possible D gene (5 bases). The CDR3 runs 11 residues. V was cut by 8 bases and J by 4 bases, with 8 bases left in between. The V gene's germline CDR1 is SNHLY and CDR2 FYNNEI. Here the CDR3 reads CASLDSYGYTF. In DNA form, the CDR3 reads TGTGCCAGCCTCGACAGCTATGGCTACACCTTC.